The TCR beta chain described here comes from a study of blood T cell repertoires in COVID-19. At the level of the study: Both acute and convalescent COVID-19 samples were obtained from the United States, Italy and Spain. PBMCs, B-cell-depleted T cells, or T cells provided the cDNA or gDNA that made up the material.

V gave up 5 bases and J gave up 9 bases, with 14 bases separating them. This CDR3 comprises 14 residues. Germline V gene data show CDR1 as LNHNV and CDR2 as YYDKDF (reference sequence). Per the study methods: Reference gene primers were amplified, and this amplification served to estimate nucleated cell counts. Produced via immunoSEQ multiplex PCR; TCRdb's table is partial and in-frame only. D and trimming were read from the DNA, whereas the V and J calls and clone size are those reported in that table. The sample comprises about 190,000 clones, about 86% of which are singletons, and roughly an eighth rests with the top ten.

The sequence was collected from a young man with active or convalescent COVID-19. The chain carries TRBV15 and TRBJ1-6; D gene ambiguous. Sequenced input: peripheral blood. CDR3 coding DNA: TGTGCCACCAGCCCTTCCGATACGGTTTCACCCCTCCACTTT. Translating gives CATSPSDTVSPLHF.